These T cell receptor beta chains were read from a single sample in a study of cytomegalovirus exposure and HLA in healthy donors. TCRdb's copy holds only in-frame clones and misses some; the assay was immunoSEQ multiplex PCR. The sample lists approximately 100,000 clones, 74% occurring once. The sequencing input was PBMCs. All receptors come from a human donor in good health. Both conserved end residues are part of each CDR3.

J gene: TRBJ2-7
V gene: TRBV7-2
CDR3 protein: CASSLTSYEQYF

J gene: TRBJ1-4
V gene: TRBV2
CDR3 protein: CASTRVTNEKLFF

J gene: TRBJ1-4
V gene: TRBV4-1
CDR3 protein: CASSQLRGGNEKLFF

J gene: TRBJ2-7
V gene: TRBV19
CDR3 protein: CASSIGDIRVYEQYF

J gene: TRBJ2-7
V gene: TRBV28
CDR3 protein: CASSQGYEQYF

J gene: TRBJ2-7
V gene: TRBV5-4
CDR3 protein: CASSLGRGPGEQYF

J gene: TRBJ1-6
V gene: TRBV30
CDR3 protein: CAWRYTLPGQGAMIRNSPLHF

J gene: TRBJ2-1
V gene: TRBV20-1
CDR3 protein: CSAGDFNEQFF

J gene: TRBJ2-5
V gene: TRBV5-1
CDR3 protein: CASSWSSKGASETQYF

J gene: TRBJ1-2
V gene: TRBV28
CDR3 protein: CASSLYGTADYGYTF

J gene: .
V gene: TRBV7-2
CDR3 protein: CASSLRTSGIYEQYF

J gene: TRBJ2-3
V gene: TRBV4-2
CDR3 protein: CASSQTQGTDTQYF

J gene: TRBJ1-1
V gene: TRBV15
CDR3 protein: CATSREEGGSAEAFF

J gene: TRBJ1-1
V gene: TRBV28
CDR3 protein: CASSGQGRAEAFF

J gene: TRBJ2-7
V gene: TRBV29-1
CDR3 protein: CSVGLAGYEQYF

J gene: TRBJ2-7
V gene: TRBV19
CDR3 protein: CASRTTGNPSYEQYF

J gene: TRBJ2-2
V gene: TRBV7-2
CDR3 protein: CASRNRGNTGELFF

J gene: TRBJ1-2
V gene: TRBV28
CDR3 protein: CASQSPTGGSLLYGYTF

J gene: TRBJ2-5
V gene: TRBV28
CDR3 protein: CASSFIDQETQYF

J gene: TRBJ2-3
V gene: TRBV9
CDR3 protein: CASSHPFGSGQPPNTDTQYF

J gene: TRBJ2-2
V gene: TRBV5-1
CDR3 protein: CASSLAGTGVGELFF

J gene: TRBJ2-2
V gene: TRBV2
CDR3 protein: CASGTVPGTTGELFF

J gene: TRBJ2-1
V gene: TRBV7-2
CDR3 protein: CASSLVPGQGANEQFF

J gene: TRBJ1-1
V gene: TRBV6-6
CDR3 protein: CASSYVGTGTTEAFF

J gene: TRBJ2-7
V gene: TRBV5-1
CDR3 protein: CASSLLSRGQDEQYF

J gene: TRBJ2-2
V gene: TRBV30
CDR3 protein: CAWKRVNTGELFF

J gene: TRBJ1-6
V gene: TRBV5-1
CDR3 protein: CASSLGVMDNSPLHF

J gene: TRBJ2-7
V gene: TRBV11-2
CDR3 protein: CASSPTGLPYEQYF

J gene: TRBJ2-1
V gene: TRBV9
CDR3 protein: CASSVEEQGLAGGHEQFF

J gene: TRBJ1-5
V gene: TRBV5-6
CDR3 protein: CASSLAGSNQPQHF

J gene: TRBJ2-2
V gene: TRBV6-1
CDR3 protein: CASSGSRGLAEPTGELFF

J gene: TRBJ2-7
V gene: TRBV18
CDR3 protein: CASSSAWGVRTYEQYF

J gene: TRBJ2-3
V gene: TRBV6-5
CDR3 protein: CASTSGGAYTQYF

J gene: TRBJ2-2
V gene: TRBV19
CDR3 protein: CASRLVSGELFF

J gene: TRBJ1-2
V gene: TRBV5-1
CDR3 protein: CASSSAGQGLGGYTF

J gene: TRBJ1-1
V gene: TRBV4-2
CDR3 protein: CASSTGGTEAFF

J gene: TRBJ1-1
V gene: TRBV6-1
CDR3 protein: CASSVPQGLDTEAFF

J gene: TRBJ1-2
V gene: TRBV28
CDR3 protein: CASSLESGQGVFYGYTF

J gene: TRBJ1-1
V gene: TRBV28
CDR3 protein: CASSLYWTGGTTEAFF

J gene: TRBJ2-7
V gene: TRBV5-1
CDR3 protein: CASSSIGQGTYEQYF

J gene: TRBJ2-5
V gene: TRBV4-2
CDR3 protein: CASSQESALGTQYF

J gene: TRBJ1-2
V gene: TRBV29-1
CDR3 protein: CSVEEGSWGANYGYTF

J gene: TRBJ1-5
V gene: TRBV19
CDR3 protein: CASSRTADQPQHF

J gene: TRBJ1-6
V gene: TRBV5-1
CDR3 protein: CASSQGQGYSPLHF

J gene: TRBJ1-3
V gene: TRBV7-2
CDR3 protein: CASSLATVSSGNTIYF

J gene: TRBJ2-4
V gene: TRBV28
CDR3 protein: CASSRRGGWENIQYF

J gene: TRBJ1-1
V gene: TRBV7-9
CDR3 protein: CSSSLGRGEAFF

J gene: TRBJ1-1
V gene: TRBV19
CDR3 protein: CASSALGPMNTEAFF

J gene: TRBJ1-6
V gene: TRBV4-3
CDR3 protein: CASSNRGNSPLHF

J gene: TRBJ2-5
V gene: TRBV27
CDR3 protein: CASTEHRPGGETQYF